The entry below gives a single TCR beta chain sequence along with its context. A junction end diverges from the germline sequence, so it may reflect a read error. Germline V gene sequence: CDR1 SNHLY, CDR2 FYNNEI. This CDR3 is built from 10 residues. The data originate from a study of control samples from healthy donors and cancer patients. The data were produced by immunoSEQ multiplex PCR, yet TCRdb's version contains in-frame clones alone and is incomplete. The table has around 93,000 clones, over 85% seen once. This sequence originates from a human donor in good health. The donor label of this sample is uncertain. This chain connects TRBV2 to TRBJ2-1; D ambiguous. The sequencing sample was made of blood. For the CDR3, the DNA is TGTGCCAGCTCCTTCAATGAGCAGTTCTTC. This translates into CASSFNEQFF.